One sample yielded the 10 T cell receptor beta chains listed below, sequenced in a study of shared clonotypes between healthy human individuals. This table comes from immunoSEQ multiplex PCR, and its TCRdb copy is limited to in-frame clones, with some not included. Here the sample spans approximately 2,000,000 clones, 92% being singletons. The sequenced sample consisted of naive CD4+ T cells from PBMCs. Noted subset: CD45RA+ positively selected. Receptors originate from a man aged 18 to 29 in good health. Some clones in this sample may be carry-over from other donors' samples.

J is TRBJ1-5 and V is TRBV30; 7 bases agree with TRBD1. V lost 1 base, J lost 8 bases, and 11 bases stayed unmatched. The CDR3 contains 15 residues. Germline V CDR1 and CDR2: GTSNPN, SVGIG (reference sequence). CDR3 loop: CAWSAGQAIPEPQHF. The CDR3 DNA sequence: TGTGCCTGGAGTGCCGGACAGGCGATCCCAGAGCCCCAGCATTTT.

The chain couples TRBV6-5 to TRBJ2-5; 9 bases line up with TRBD2. Germline-derived CDR1 and CDR2 are MNHEY and SVGAGI. Unmatched junction bases numbered 12, after V lost 6 bases and J lost 7 bases. This CDR3 contains 15 residues. CDR3 in amino acids: CASSGTSTSRGTQYF. The CDR3 DNA sequence: TGTGCCAGCAGCGGGACTAGCACCAGCAGAGGGACCCAGTACTTC.

In regard to this clone: The sample carries other DNA sequences with the same CDR3. The chain recombines TRBV7-3 with TRBJ1-1; D remains unclear. V lost 0 bases and J lost 4, with 9 bases in between. The length of the CDR3 is 14 residues. Per germline, CDR1 SGHTA and CDR2 FQGTGA. The CDR3 sequence is CASSLTGVGTEAFF. The CDR3 DNA reads as TGTGCCAGCAGCTTAACTGGGGTGGGCACTGAAGCTTTCTTT.

The V gene is TRBV5-1, the J gene TRBJ1-6; maybe TRBD1 (6 bases). This CDR3 has 13 residues. Deletions cut 9 bases from V and 7 bases from J, with 14 bases between. Germline CDR1 is SGHRS and CDR2 is YFSETQ. CDR3 protein: CATSYGGNSPLHF. As DNA, the CDR3 is TGCGCCACCTCGTACGGGGGCAATTCACCCCTCCACTTT.

This clone was seen a few times. V gene TRBV5-8 combines with J gene TRBJ1-1; D is uncertain. V was pared by 6 bases and J by 11 bases, with 11 bases between. The CDR3 has 10 residues. Germline CDR1 is SGHTS and CDR2 is YDEGEE. The CDR3 is CASTREWAFF. The DNA for the CDR3 is TGTGCCAGCACCCGAGAATGGGCTTTCTTT.

The chain links TRBV7-2 to TRBJ2-1, with a possible D match to TRBD2 (6 bases). This CDR3 region has 12 residues. Germline V gives CDR1 SGHTA, CDR2 FQGNSA. Trimming removed 4 bases from V and 15 bases from J, with 16 bases in between. For the CDR3, the DNA is TGTGCCAGCAGCTCCCCCCAGCGGCGGGGGTTCTTC. It encodes CASSSPQRRGFF.

For this clone: At one end the junction does not follow the germline gene, possibly because of a read error. The chain employs TRBV5-1 and TRBJ1-2; D is unclear. Germline CDR1 reads SGHRS; CDR2 reads YFSETQ. This CDR3 spans 15 amino acids. The CDR3: CASNLGNGANYGYTF. The CDR3 nucleotides read TGCGCCAGCAACTTGGGGAACGGGGCTAACTATGGCTACACCTTC.

This clone appeared a few times. In the same sample, other DNA sequences code for this CDR3. The V and J genes are TRBV5-1 and TRBJ2-3; D is unresolved. CDR1 and CDR2 from the germline V gene are SGHRS and YFSETQ. Between the trimmed V and J ends, which lost 0 bases and 1 base, there was a span of 6 bases. The CDR3 covers 14 residues. The CDR3, as DNA: TGCGCCAGCAGCTTGGCCGGAGGCACAGATACGCAGTATTTT. Its translation: CASSLAGGTDTQYF.

The chain uses TRBV6-6 and TRBJ2-2, with 12 bases aligning to TRBD2. V lost 5 bases, J lost 6 bases, and 4 bases stayed unmatched. CDR1 is MNHNY, CDR2 SVGAGI, per germline (reference sequence). This CDR3 comprises 15 residues. CDR3 DNA sequence: TGTGCCAGCAGTACGACTAGCGGGAGTGCCGGGGAGCTGTTTTTT. Translation: CASSTTSGSAGELFF.

This clone was seen more than once but under ten times. Additional DNA sequences in this sample encode the identical CDR3. The rearrangement joins TRBV4-3 to TRBJ1-2; the D is unclear. The V gene's germline CDR1 is LGHNA and CDR2 YSLEER. Trimming removed 0 bases from V and 2 bases from J, with 4 bases in between. The CDR3 covers 13 residues. Here the CDR3 DNA reads TGCGCCAGCAGCCAAGACAGAAACTATGGCTACACCTTC. Protein product: CASSQDRNYGYTF.